What follows are 8 T cell receptor beta chains derived from one specimen sequenced in a study of blood T cell repertoires in COVID-19. Sequencing was performed with immunoSEQ multiplex PCR; in TCRdb, only in-frame clones are kept and a portion is missing. The sample holds 40,000 to 45,000 clones, 80% to 90% seen once. Sequencing used peripheral blood. The receptors come from a human donor in a cohort sampled during active COVID-19.

The chain is built from TRBV10-3 and TRBJ2-7; 8 bases map to TRBD2. The V gene's germline CDR1 is ENHRY and CDR2 SYGVKD. The V and J ends lost 7 bases and 0 bases, in that order; junction bases with no gene match: 5. This CDR3 region has 14 residues. For the CDR3, the DNA is TGTGCCATCAAGGAGACTAGCGACTCCTACGAGCAGTACTTC. Its protein is CAIKETSDSYEQYF.

The rearrangement uses TRBV6-4 and TRBJ2-1; D is possibly TRBD2 (9 bases). Trimming left V 5 bases short and J 3 bases short, with 26 bases between. Germline V gene sequence: CDR1 MRHNA, CDR2 SNTAGT. This CDR3 is 19 amino acids long. CDR3 in amino acids: CASSKLAGGLAGVYNEQFF. Written as DNA, the CDR3 is TGTGCCAGCAGTAAGCTAGCAGGGGGCTTAGCGGGAGTCTACAATGAGCAGTTCTTC.

This chain joins TRBV5-6 and TRBJ1-1, with 9 bases fitting TRBD1. Germline lookup yields CDR1 SGHDT and CDR2 YYEEEE. The CDR3 length is 15 residues. Trimming cost V 2 bases and J 1 base; bases outside gene matches: 3. CDR3 sequence (DNA): TGTGCCAGCAGCTTTCCGGGACAGGGGAACACTGAAGCTTTCTTT. Translation: CASSFPGQGNTEAFF.

The chain carries TRBV4-1 and TRBJ2-2; D may be TRBD1 (6 bases). The germline CDR1 and CDR2 sequences are MGHRA and YSYEKL. The ends were cut back, 4 bases at V and 2 bases at J, with 11 bases in the middle. The CDR3 contains 15 residues. Here the CDR3 reads CASSLRQDNTGELFF. CDR3 coding DNA: TGCGCCAGCAGCCTCCGACAGGATAACACCGGGGAGCTGTTTTTT.

J is TRBJ2-5 and V is TRBV3-1 (or the pseudogene TRBV3-2), with TRBD1 matching over 7 bases. Germline lookup yields CDR1 LGHDT and CDR2 YNNKEL (reference sequence). This CDR3 is built from 15 residues. Unmatched junction bases numbered 5, after V lost 2 bases and J lost 2 bases. Written as DNA, the CDR3 is TGTGCCAGCAGCCAAAGACAGGGAAATCAAGAGACCCAGTACTTC. Translated, it gives CASSQRQGNQETQYF.

This chain connects TRBV10-3 to TRBJ1-6; 8 positions agree with TRBD1. The CDR3 totals 14 residues. The V gene end was trimmed by 6 bases and the J gene end by 7 bases; junction bases not matched to a gene: 5. Germline loops: CDR1 ENHRY, CDR2 SYGVKD. The CDR3 is CAISRDRRNSPLHF. As DNA, the CDR3 is TGTGCCATCAGCCGGGACAGGCGAAATTCACCCCTCCACTTT.

The chain carries TRBV7-9 and TRBJ1-4; 7 bases agree with TRBD1. This CDR3 spans 14 amino acids. Germline V gives CDR1 SEHNR, CDR2 FQNEAQ (reference sequence). V lost 5 bases to trimming and J lost 3 bases; unmatched junction nucleotides: 3. CDR3 DNA: TGTGCCAGCAGCGGGGGACAGCCTAATGAAAAACTGTTTTTT. Its protein is CASSGGQPNEKLFF.

This clone was recorded once. The V gene is TRBV21-1, the J gene TRBJ2-1; the table assigns TRBD2, which was not confirmed against the DNA. TRBV21-1 is listed as a pseudogene. The CDR3 has 17 residues. CDR3 sequence reads: CASSTNPRRSSYNEQFF. CDR3 nucleotide sequence: TGTGCCAGCAGCACAAATCCGCGTCGGAGCTCCTACAATGAGCAGTTCTTC.